This T cell receptor beta chain was captured in a study of persistence of HIV-infected CD4 T cells. This was the immunoSEQ version 4 assay in survey mode. Sequenced by immunoSEQ multiplex PCR; TCRdb stores in-frame clones only, minus some. The sample records 35,000 to 45,000 clones, over 75% being singletons. Overall study results and limits: TCRbeta richness was lower in CMV- and Gag-responding cells than in anti-CD3/anti-CD28-responding cells.

In regard to this clone: Antigen unknown.

Overlapping HIV-1 Gag 15-mer peptides at 1 ug per peptide per mL were used. CD40L-negative CD69-negative CD45RO-high memory CD4+ T cells were sorted as populations depleted of antigen-responding cells. Germline assignment: CDR1 SGHTA and CDR2 FQGNSA. The germline V and J ends were trimmed by 3 bases and 4 bases, with 15 bases remaining between them. The CDR3 length is 16 residues. The TCR comes from an adult with HIV. The donor label of this sample is uncertain. The chain employs TRBV7-2 and TRBJ1-4, with D hard to call. Here the sequenced sample was cultured CD4+ T cells from PBMCs, taken from a patient who received antiretroviral therapy. CDR3 nucleotides: TGTGCCAGCAGCTTGGGATTATCAGCCCGTAATGAAAAACTGTTTTTT. As protein: CASSLGLSARNEKLFF.